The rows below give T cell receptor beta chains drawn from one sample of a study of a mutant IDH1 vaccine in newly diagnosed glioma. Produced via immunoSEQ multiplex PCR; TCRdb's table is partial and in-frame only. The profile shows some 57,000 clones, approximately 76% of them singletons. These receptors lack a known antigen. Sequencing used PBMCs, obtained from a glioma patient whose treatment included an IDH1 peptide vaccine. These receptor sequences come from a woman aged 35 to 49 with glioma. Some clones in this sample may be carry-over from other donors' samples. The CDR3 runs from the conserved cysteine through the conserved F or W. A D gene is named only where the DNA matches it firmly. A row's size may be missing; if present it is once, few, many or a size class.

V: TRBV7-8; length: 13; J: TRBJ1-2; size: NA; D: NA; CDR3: CASSREREGGYTF; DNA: TGTGCCAGCAGTCGAGAAAGGGAAGGCGGCTACACCTTC
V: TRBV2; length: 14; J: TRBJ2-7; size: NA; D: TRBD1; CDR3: CASDGQGANNEQYF; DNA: TGTGCCAGCGATGGACAGGGGGCAAACAACGAGCAGTACTTC
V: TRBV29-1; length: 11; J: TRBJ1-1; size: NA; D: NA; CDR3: CSGQRGTEAFF; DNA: TGCAGCGGTCAAAGGGGCACTGAAGCTTTCTTT
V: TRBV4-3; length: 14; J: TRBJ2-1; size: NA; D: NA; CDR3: CASSHGDGVGEQFF; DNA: TGCGCCAGCAGCCACGGCGATGGGGTCGGTGAGCAGTTCTTC
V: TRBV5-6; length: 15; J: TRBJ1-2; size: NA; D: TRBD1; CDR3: CASSLVDRADYGYTF; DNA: TGTGCCAGCAGCTTGGTGGACAGGGCGGACTATGGCTACACCTTC
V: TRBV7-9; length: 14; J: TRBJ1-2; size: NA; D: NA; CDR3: CASSPDGGRESYTF; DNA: TGTGCCAGCAGCCCCGACGGCGGCAGGGAGAGCTACACCTTC
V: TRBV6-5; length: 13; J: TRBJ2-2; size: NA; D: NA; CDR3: CASSLLATGELFF; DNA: TGTGCCAGCAGTCTGCTAGCAACCGGGGAGCTGTTTTTT
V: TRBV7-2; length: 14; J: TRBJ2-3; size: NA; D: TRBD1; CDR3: CASSFRDSTDTQYF; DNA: TGTGCCAGCAGCTTCCGGGACAGTACAGATACGCAGTATTTT
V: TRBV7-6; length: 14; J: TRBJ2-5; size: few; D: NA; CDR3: CASSLGLLQETQYF; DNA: TGTGCCAGCAGCTTAGGGCTCTTACAAGAGACCCAGTACTTC
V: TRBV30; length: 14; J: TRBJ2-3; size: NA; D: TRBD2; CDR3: CAWTSGYSTDTQYF; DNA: TGTGCCTGGACTAGCGGATATAGCACAGATACGCAGTATTTT
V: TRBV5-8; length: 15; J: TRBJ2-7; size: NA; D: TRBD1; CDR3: CASSAGDRELGEQYF; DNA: TGTGCCAGCAGCGCGGGGGACAGGGAGTTAGGGGAGCAGTACTTC
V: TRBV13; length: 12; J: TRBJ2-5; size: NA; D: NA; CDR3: CASSLPGETQYF; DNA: TGTGCCAGCAGCCTGCCGGGGGAGACCCAGTACTTC
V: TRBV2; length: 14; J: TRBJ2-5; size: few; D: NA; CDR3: CASKRAVFPETQYF; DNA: TGTGCCAGCAAGAGGGCAGTATTTCCAGAGACCCAGTACTTC
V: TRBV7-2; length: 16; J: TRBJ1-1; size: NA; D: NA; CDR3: CASSFDLSKGFTEAFF; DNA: TGTGCCAGCAGCTTCGATTTGAGTAAAGGTTTTACTGAAGCTTTCTTT
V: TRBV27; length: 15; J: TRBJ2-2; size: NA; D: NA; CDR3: CASHDGGYNTGELFF; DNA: TGTGCCAGCCACGACGGGGGTTATAACACCGGGGAGCTGTTTTTT
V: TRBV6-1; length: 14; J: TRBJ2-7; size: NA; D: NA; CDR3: CASSDGDRSYEQYF; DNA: TGTGCCAGCAGTGATGGTGACAGGAGCTACGAGCAGTACTTC
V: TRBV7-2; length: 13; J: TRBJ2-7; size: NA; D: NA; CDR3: CASSFAGPYEQYF; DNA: TGTGCCAGCAGCTTCGCCGGGCCCTACGAGCAGTACTTC
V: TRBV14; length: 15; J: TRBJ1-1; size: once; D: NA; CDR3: CASSRDPQGRTEAFF; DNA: TGTGCCAGCAGCCGAGACCCGCAGGGGAGGACTGAAGCTTTCTTT
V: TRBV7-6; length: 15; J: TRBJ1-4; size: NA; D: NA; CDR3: CASSLARDMDEKLFF; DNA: TGTGCCAGCAGCTTGGCCCGGGACATGGATGAAAAACTGTTTTTT
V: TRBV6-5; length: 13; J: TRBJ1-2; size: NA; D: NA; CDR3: CASRFDLNYGYTF; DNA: TGTGCCAGCAGGTTCGATCTTAACTATGGCTACACCTTC
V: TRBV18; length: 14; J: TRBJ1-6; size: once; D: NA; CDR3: CASSPDRYNSPLHF; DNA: TGTGCCAGCTCACCCGACAGATATAATTCACCCCTCCACTTT
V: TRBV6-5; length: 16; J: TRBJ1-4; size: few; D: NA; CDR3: CASSYDKGGTNEKLFF; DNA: TGTGCCAGCAGTTACGATAAAGGGGGGACAAATGAAAAACTGTTTTTT
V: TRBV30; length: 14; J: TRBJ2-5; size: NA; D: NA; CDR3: CAWTLGDLRETQYF; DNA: TGTGCCTGGACCCTAGGGGACCTTCGGGAGACCCAGTACTTC
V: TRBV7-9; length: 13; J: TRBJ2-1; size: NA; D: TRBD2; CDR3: CASSVPGRGEQFF; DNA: TGTGCCAGCAGCGTTCCGGGGAGGGGAGAGCAGTTCTTC
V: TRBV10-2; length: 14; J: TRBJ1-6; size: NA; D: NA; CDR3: CASTYRDTASPLHF; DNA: TGCGCCAGCACTTACCGGGACACCGCATCACCCCTCCACTTT
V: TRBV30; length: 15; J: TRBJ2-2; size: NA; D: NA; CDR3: CAWRLGRGYTGELFF; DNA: TGTGCCTGGAGGCTAGGCAGGGGATACACCGGGGAGCTGTTTTTT